This T cell receptor (beta chain) was captured by sequencing in a study of cytotoxic CD8 clonotypes in ibrutinib-treated CLL. Study as a whole: Patients: roughly 11 relapsed/refractory, roughly 15 treatment-naive, 17 IGHV unmutated.

After removal of 5 bases from V and 4 bases from J, the junction contained 9 bases not matched to a gene. The CDR3 has 14 amino acids. Looked up from germline, CDR1 is SQVTM and CDR2 is ANQGSEA. Comment on this clone: Its antigen is undetermined.

Clones were read by immunoSEQ multiplex PCR, and TCRdb kept only the in-frame ones, dropping some. The sample includes about 160,000 clones, roughly 88% of them seen just once. Study results and limitations: Under treatment, the uncommon public clonotypes either contracted or remained stable.

Sequencing used PBMCs, obtained at disease progression, from a patient treated with ibrutinib. The origin of this receptor is a human donor with chronic lymphocytic leukemia. The gene calls are TRBV29-1 and TRBJ2-5; 8 nucleotides line up with TRBD1. This chain's CDR3 is CSVLLWTGRETQYF. The CDR3 DNA reads as TGCAGCGTTCTACTATGGACAGGGAGAGAGACCCAGTACTTC.